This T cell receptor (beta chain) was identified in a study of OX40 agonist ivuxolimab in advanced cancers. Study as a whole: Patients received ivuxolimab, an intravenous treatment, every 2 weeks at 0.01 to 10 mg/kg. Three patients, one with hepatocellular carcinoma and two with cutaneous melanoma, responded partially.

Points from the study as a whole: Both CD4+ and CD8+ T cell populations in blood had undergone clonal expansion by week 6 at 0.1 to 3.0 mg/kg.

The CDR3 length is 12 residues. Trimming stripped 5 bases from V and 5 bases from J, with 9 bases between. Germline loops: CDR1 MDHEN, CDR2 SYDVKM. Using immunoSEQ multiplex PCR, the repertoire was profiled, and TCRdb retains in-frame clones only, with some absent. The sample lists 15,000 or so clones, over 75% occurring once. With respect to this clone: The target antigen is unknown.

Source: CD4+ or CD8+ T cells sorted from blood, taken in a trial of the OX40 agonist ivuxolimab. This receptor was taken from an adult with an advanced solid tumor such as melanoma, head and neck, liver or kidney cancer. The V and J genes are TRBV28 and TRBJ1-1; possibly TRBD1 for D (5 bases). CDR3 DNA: TGTGCCAGCAGTGCAGGGAGGACTGAAGCTTTCTTT. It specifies CASSAGRTEAFF.